One and the same sample provided the 22 T cell receptor beta chains below, sequenced in a study of CD8 T cells in ankylosing spondylitis. TCRdb analysed the 5' RACE reads with MiXCR anew, one entry per CDR3 protein. The sample lists 250,000 to 300,000 distinct CDR3 sequences; around 20% were seen once. The sequencing input was blood, either unsorted or a sorted T cell fraction (not recorded which). The receptors derive from a male donor with ankylosing spondylitis or in good health (not recorded which).

There are a few counts of this clonotype. J is TRBJ1-4 and V is TRBV12-3 or TRBV12-4; no definite D call. Between the trimmed V and J ends, which lost 4 bases and 6 bases, there was a span of 12 bases. This CDR3 contains 14 residues. The CDR3 region is CASSYLLGDEKLFF. The CDR3 region has the DNA TGTGCCAGCAGTTACCTGCTGGGAGATGAAAAACTGTTTTTT.

This clonotype was counted between two and nine times. The gene calls are TRBV12-3 or TRBV12-4 and TRBJ1-5; unclear D gene. This CDR3 region has 15 residues. Trimming took off 2 bases at V and 4 bases at J, with 12 bases between the two ends. The CDR3 loop is CASSLLSHHNQPQHF. The CDR3 DNA sequence: TGTGCCAGCAGTTTACTCTCTCACCATAATCAGCCCCAGCATTTT.

The chain is built from TRBV3-1 and TRBJ2-2; TRBD2 matches 10 bases. Germline trimming cut 0 bases from V and 1 base from J; bases unmatched to any gene: 5. Per the germline V gene, CDR1 is LGHDT and CDR2 is YNNKEL (reference sequence). This CDR3 has 18 amino acids. DNA of the CDR3: TGTGCCAGCAGCCAAGATATGAGGACTAGCGGGAACACCGGGGAGCTGTTTTTT. This translates into CASSQDMRTSGNTGELFF.

The chain links TRBV29-1 to TRBJ1-1, with D perhaps TRBD1 (5 bases). Germline CDR1 SQVTM, CDR2 ANQGSEA. The CDR3 covers 16 residues. With 5 bases removed from V and 1 base from J, the gap between germline ends came to 20 bases. Here the CDR3 DNA reads TGCAGCGTTCAAGGGGATAAGGGCGGCCAGAACACTGAAGCTTTCTTT. Translating gives CSVQGDKGGQNTEAFF.

This clonotype has a count of ten or more. This chain joins TRBV6-1 and TRBJ2-5; D is undetermined. Trimming removed 7 bases at V and 1 base at J, with 10 bases between. The CDR3 sequence is 13 residues long. CDR1 and CDR2 from the germline V gene are MNHNS and SASEGT. The CDR3 DNA is TGTGCCAGCATGATAGGGCCCCAAGAGACCCAGTACTTC. It specifies CASMIGPQETQYF.

CDR3: CASSDSGGGTDTQYF. The CDR3 DNA sequence: TGTGCCAGCAGTGACAGCGGGGGAGGCACAGATACGCAGTATTTT. This chain connects TRBV2 to TRBJ2-3; 8 bases line up with TRBD2. Trimming removed 3 bases from V and 1 base from J; junction bases left unmatched: 3. CDR1 and CDR2 from the germline V gene are SNHLY and FYNNEI. The CDR3 contains 15 residues. The whole variable domain, filled in from reference TRBV2 and TRBJ2-3, reads EPEVTQTPSHQVTQMGQEVILRCVPISNHLYFYWYRQILGQKVEFLVSFYNNEISEKSEIFDDQFSVERPDGSNFTLKIRSTKLEDSAMYFCASSDSGGGTDTQYFGPGTRLTVL.

The chain has TRBV12-3 or TRBV12-4 and TRBJ2-1, with 11 bases aligning to TRBD2. The junction had 5 bases not matched to a gene; V was cut back by 6 bases and J by 4 bases. This CDR3 region has 15 residues. In DNA form, the CDR3 reads TGTGCCAGCAGAGCCGGGACTAGCGGATACAATGAGCAGTTCTTC. This translates into CASRAGTSGYNEQFF.

The rearrangement uses TRBV12-3 or TRBV12-4 and TRBJ1-5; D not certain. V lost 1 base, J lost 0 bases, and 7 bases lay in between. The CDR3 covers 15 residues. CDR3 residues: CASSLGLNSNQPQHF. CDR3 DNA sequence: TGTGCCAGCAGTTTAGGACTCAATAGCAATCAGCCCCAGCATTTT.

This clonotype was observed many times. The chain carries TRBV5-1 and TRBJ2-3; 7 bases fit TRBD1. The ends lost 4 bases at V and 2 bases at J; junction bases unmatched: 4. Germline V gene sequence: CDR1 SGHRS, CDR2 YFSETQ. The CDR3 runs 14 residues. CDR3 sequence: CASSIGTATDTQYF. CDR3 nucleotides: TGCGCCAGCAGCATAGGGACAGCCACAGATACGCAGTATTTT.

In this sample, this clonotype turned up a few times. The chain employs TRBV3-1 and TRBJ2-6; D gene unclear. The V end lost 2 bases, the J end lost 0 bases, and 5 bases lay between the germline ends. Germline lookup yields CDR1 LGHDT and CDR2 YNNKEL (reference sequence). CDR3 length equals 15 residues. Here the CDR3 reads CASSQPSSGANVLTF. The CDR3 DNA is TGTGCCAGCAGCCAACCATCCTCTGGGGCCAACGTCCTGACTTTC.

This chain uses TRBV3-1 with TRBJ1-2; possibly TRBD1 for D (5 bases). This CDR3 region has 14 residues. Per the germline V gene, CDR1 is LGHDT and CDR2 is YNNKEL (reference sequence). Trimming left V 4 bases short and J 8 bases short, with 17 bases between. The CDR3 sequence is CASSLGQGGTGYTF. In nucleotides, the CDR3 is TGTGCCAGCAGCCTGGGGCAAGGAGGGACGGGCTACACCTTC.

This chain connects TRBV5-6 to TRBJ2-5; TRBD2 matches 8 bases. Germline-derived CDR1 and CDR2 are SGHDT and YYEEEE. The CDR3 consists of 14 residues. J was trimmed by 4 bases and V by 2 bases; bases with no gene match: 4. The CDR3 DNA reads as TGTGCCAGCAGCTTACGGACTAGCCGAGAGACCCAGTACTTC. Translated, it gives CASSLRTSRETQYF.

In its sample, this clonotype was seen a few times. V gene TRBV25-1 combines with J gene TRBJ1-6; tentatively, D is TRBD1 (5 bases). Germline V gene lookup returns CDR1 MGHDK and CDR2 SYGVNS. V was trimmed by 0 bases and J by 8 bases, leaving 8 bases between them. The CDR3 contains 14 residues. CDR3 sequence reads: CASSEYSGYSPLHF. CDR3 nucleotide sequence: TGTGCCAGCAGTGAATATTCAGGGTATTCACCCCTCCACTTT.

This clonotype was counted between two and nine times. V gene TRBV5-1 combines with J gene TRBJ1-1; D might be TRBD1 (6 bases). CDR1 and CDR2 (germline): SGHRS, YFSETQ. CDR3 length equals 14 residues. Trimming stripped 4 bases from V and 1 base from J, with 11 bases between. DNA of the CDR3: TGCGCCAGCAGCGCACAGGGCTCGAACACTGAAGCTTTCTTT. Protein product: CASSAQGSNTEAFF.

V and J are TRBV6-5 and TRBJ2-4, with TRBD2 identical over 12 bases. CDR1 is MNHEY, CDR2 SVGAGI, per germline. The CDR3 extends over 18 amino acids. V lost 2 bases to trimming and J lost 0 bases; unmatched junction nucleotides: 5. CDR3 nucleotide sequence: TGTGCCAGCAGTTACCTAGCGGGGGGGTCGCTAGCCAAAAACATTCAGTACTTC. This gives the protein CASSYLAGGSLAKNIQYF.

This clonotype has at least ten counts. The chain joins TRBV20-1 to TRBJ2-3; possible D gene TRBD2, 6 bases. Germline CDR1 and CDR2: DFQATT and SNEGSKA (reference sequence). The germline V and J ends were trimmed by 7 bases and 4 bases, with 15 bases remaining between them. CDR3 length equals 13 residues. The CDR3 is CSGEVTGADTQYF. The CDR3 region has the DNA TGCAGTGGGGAGGTAACGGGTGCAGATACGCAGTATTTT.

J is TRBJ2-7 and V is TRBV7-2; 7 nucleotides agree with TRBD2. V gave up 0 bases and J gave up 5 bases; unmatched junction bases: 13. There are 17 residues in the CDR3. Germline CDR1 SGHTA, CDR2 FQGNSA. This CDR3 is CASSLATSSAGIDEQYV. CDR3 sequence (DNA): TGTGCCAGCAGCTTAGCGACTAGCTCTGCGGGGATAGACGAGCAGTACGTC.

V is TRBV5-1 and J is TRBJ1-2; 10 bases map to TRBD1. Trimming removed 3 bases from V and 7 bases from J; junction bases left unmatched: 9. The germline CDR1 and CDR2 sequences are SGHRS and YFSETQ. This CDR3 has 15 amino acids. The CDR3 nucleotides read TGCGCCAGCAGCTCAGAGACAGGGGGCCTTGGTGGCTACACCTTC. As protein: CASSSETGGLGGYTF.

To note about this clonotype: Since a much larger clone is just one base distant, this may be a read error. The chain links TRBV9 to TRBJ2-1; perhaps D is TRBD1 or TRBD2 (6 bases each). CDR3 length: 15 residues. The germline gives CDR1 SGDLS, CDR2 YYNGEE. V lost 3 bases and J lost 6, with 16 bases in between. Here the CDR3 reads CASSGGRDFGNEQFF. The CDR3 DNA sequence: TGTGCCAGCAGCGGGGGGCGGGATTTCGGCAATGAGCAGTTCTTC.

The chain employs TRBV20-1 and TRBJ2-1; D may be TRBD2 (5 bases). V lost 1 base to trimming and J lost 7 bases, with 14 bases between them. Germline V CDR1 and CDR2: DFQATT, SNEGSKA (reference sequence). The CDR3 contains 14 residues. CDR3 protein: CSARGNGLINEQFF. DNA for the CDR3: TGCAGTGCTAGAGGGAATGGACTGATAAATGAGCAGTTCTTC.

The sample holds a few counts of this clonotype. The gene calls are TRBV6-5 and TRBJ2-1, with 16 positions matching TRBD2. Germline loops: CDR1 MNHEY, CDR2 SVGAGI. The CDR3 consists of 19 residues. With 4 bases clipped from V and 8 bases from J, the junction kept 14 bases outside the gene matches. Here the CDR3 reads CASSWGYGTSGRGDHEQFF. The CDR3 bases are TGTGCCAGCAGTTGGGGATATGGGACTAGCGGGAGGGGCGACCATGAGCAGTTCTTC.

This clonotype was recorded once. The rearrangement uses TRBV28 and TRBJ2-5; D is unresolved. Looked up from germline, CDR1 is MDHEN and CDR2 is SYDVKM. CDR3 length: 15 residues. The ends were cut back, 6 bases at V and 5 bases at J, with 19 bases in the middle. CDR3 DNA sequence: TGTGCCAGCAGCCTCAGTACCCATTCCAAGGAGACCCAGTACTTC. This sequence encodes CASSLSTHSKETQYF.